One sample yielded the 2 T cell receptor beta chains listed below, sequenced in a study of blood T cell repertoires in COVID-19. Repertoires were generated with immunoSEQ multiplex PCR, while TCRdb's copy carries only in-frame clones and drops some. The sample carries 200,000 to 250,000 clones, about 84% recorded once. The material sequenced was PBMCs or T cells enriched from blood (not recorded which). Receptor source: a man aged 55 to 70 who had recovered from COVID-19.

J is TRBJ1-3 and V is TRBV11-3, with D uncertain. This CDR3 comprises 15 residues. Germline CDR1 is SGHNT and CDR2 is YENEEA. The ends were cut back, 6 bases at V and 5 bases at J, with 17 bases in the middle. For the CDR3, the DNA is TGTGCCAGCAGTTTGACCGGAGGGAACCGAAACACCATATATTTT. Its protein is CASSLTGGNRNTIYF.

The chain joins TRBV20-1 to TRBJ2-7; D gene uncertain. The length of the CDR3 is 12 residues. Germline V lookup: CDR1 DFQATT, CDR2 SNEGSKA (reference sequence). Between the trimmed V and J ends, which lost 3 bases and 2 bases, there was a span of 8 bases. The CDR3 is CSASGPPYEQYF. In DNA form, the CDR3 reads TGCAGTGCTAGTGGGCCGCCCTACGAGCAGTACTTC.